The clone carrying this T cell receptor beta chain came up many times. There are 12 residues in the CDR3. Deletions cut 7 bases from V and 7 bases from J, with 13 bases between. Germline assignment: CDR1 SNHLY and CDR2 FYNNEI. It was by 5'RACE with 10-nucleotide random UMIs that the cDNA was made. MiXCR was run by TCRdb on the 5' RACE reads, yielding one entry per CDR3 protein. The data show around 69,000 distinct CDR3 sequences, nearly 3.5% seen once. This sample is drawn from a study of neurological immune-mediated disorders. Study-level information: Of the approximately 34 patients who had multiple sclerosis, 31 had the relapsing-remitting form and 3 had the secondary progressive form.

The TCR sequence derives from a man aged 35 to 55 with multiple sclerosis. The J gene is TRBJ1-1, the V gene TRBV2; D is unclear. The sample was PBMCs. In nucleotides, the CDR3 is TGTGCCAGCATTGAGGAGGCACATGAAGCTTTCTTT. It is translated as CASIEEAHEAFF.